Listed below are T cell receptor beta chains from one sample, sequenced in a study of cytomegalovirus exposure and HLA in healthy donors. The table came from immunoSEQ multiplex PCR; TCRdb's copy has only in-frame clones and leaves some out. This table holds 180,000 or so clones, about four fifths found once. The sample comprised PBMCs. The receptors stem from a woman younger than 35 in good health and CMV-seronegative. Both conserved end residues are part of each CDR3. Fields, in order: V gene, D gene, J gene, clone size, CDR3 DNA, CDR3 protein. A D gene is named only where the DNA matches it firmly. Where a row states a size, it is once, few, many or the class of an expanded clone; other rows omit it.

>TRBV15|TRBD1|TRBJ1-1|-
TGTGCCACCATAACGGACAGGGGGCCCTACACTGAAGCTTTCTTT
CATITDRGPYTEAFF
>TRBV10-1|-|TRBJ1-1|few
TGCGCCAGCAGTGACGGTCGCGGCGTCGCTTTCTTT
CASSDGRGVAFF
>TRBV28|TRBD2|TRBJ2-7|-
TGTGCCAGCAGCGGGGCGGCTAGCGGGACCTACGAGCAGTACTTC
CASSGAASGTYEQYF
>TRBV7-2|TRBD1|TRBJ1-2|-
TGTGCCAGCAGCCGGGACAGGTTAAGCTACACCTTC
CASSRDRLSYTF
>TRBV5-4|-|TRBJ2-2|-
TGTGCCAGCAGCTTCAACAGCCCCGGTCCCACCGGGGAGCTGTTTTTT
CASSFNSPGPTGELFF
>TRBV27|-|TRBJ2-1|-
TGTGCCAGCAGTTTATCGCAGGATCGGCTCAGGGATGAGCAGTTCTTC
CASSLSQDRLRDEQFF
>TRBV19|-|TRBJ1-4|-
TGTGCCAGTAGTATGCACGGGAACGGGGCTAATGAAAAACTGTTTTTT
CASSMHGNGANEKLFF
>TRBV5-5|TRBD1|TRBJ1-1|-
TGTGCCAGCAGCTCGACAGGGGGGAACACTGAAGCTTTCTTT
CASSSTGGNTEAFF
>TRBV7-9|-|TRBJ1-2|-
TGTGCCAGCAGCTTAGGTGGGACTGATAACTATGGCTACACCTTC
CASSLGGTDNYGYTF
>TRBV25-1|TRBD2|TRBJ2-7|-
TGTGCCAGCTTGAGTACTAGCGGGTCATCCTACGAGCAGTACTTC
CASLSTSGSSYEQYF
>TRBV15|TRBD2|TRBJ2-3|-
TGTGCCACCAGCAGAGATGATTCCGGGAGGGCCTCAGATACGCAGTATTTT
CATSRDDSGRASDTQYF
>TRBV19|TRBD2|TRBJ2-2|-
TGTGCCAGTAGTGACACTAGCGGGAGGGTTGGCACCGGGGAGCTGTTTTTT
CASSDTSGRVGTGELFF
>TRBV28|-|TRBJ1-2|-
TGTGCCAGCAGTTTATCCCGGGGGGCTTTCGGCTACACCTTC
CASSLSRGAFGYTF
>TRBV5-6|-|TRBJ1-2|few
TGTGCCAGCAGCCCATATCCGGGGAGGGGAAACTATGGCTACACCTTC
CASSPYPGRGNYGYTF
>TRBV7-9|-|TRBJ1-2|-
TGTGCCAGCAGCTTAGCGACAGGAGACTATGGCTACACCTTC
CASSLATGDYGYTF
>TRBV15|-|TRBJ2-1|-
TGTGCCACCAGCAGTCGTAATGAGCAGTTCTTC
CATSSRNEQFF
>TRBV5-6|TRBD1|TRBJ2-5|-
TGTGCCAGCAGCTTAGGACAGGAAGAGACCCAGTACTTC
CASSLGQEETQYF
>TRBV2|-|TRBJ2-5|-
TGTGCCAGCGGTAGAGAAGAGACCCAGTACTTC
CASGREETQYF
>TRBV11-3|-|TRBJ2-1|-
TGTGCCAGCAGCTTAGCGGGTGACAATGAGCAGTTCTTC
CASSLAGDNEQFF
>TRBV18|TRBD2|TRBJ2-1|-
TGTGCCAGCTCACCATATAGGACTAGCGGGTACACCTACAATGAGCAGTTCTTC
CASSPYRTSGYTYNEQFF
>TRBV6-5|-|TRBJ1-3|-
TGTGCCAGCAGTTACTCGGGGGGCTCTGGAAACACCATATATTTT
CASSYSGGSGNTIYF
>TRBV5-4|TRBD2|TRBJ2-3|few
TGTGCCAGCAGCTTGGTGACTAGCGGGAGTGGGACAGATACGCAGTATTTT
CASSLVTSGSGTDTQYF
>TRBV28|-|TRBJ1-5|-
TGTGCCAGCAGTATAGCAGGGGTAGGCGGTAGCAATCAGCCCCAGCATTTT
CASSIAGVGGSNQPQHF
>TRBV15|TRBD1|TRBJ2-7|-
TGTGCCACCAGCTCGTTAGGACAGGGCGGGACTGGGGTCTACGAGCAGTACTTC
CATSSLGQGGTGVYEQYF
>TRBV27|TRBD1|TRBJ2-7|-
TGTGCCAGCAGTCTCCGACAGGGACGATACGAGCAGTACTTC
CASSLRQGRYEQYF
>TRBV7-3|TRBD2|TRBJ2-1|-
TGTGCCAGCAGCTCGCGGGACCGTCTAGCGGATCCTCATGAGCAGTTCTTC
CASSSRDRLADPHEQFF
>TRBV4-3|-|TRBJ1-2|once
TGCGCCAGCAGCCAGCAAAACAGGGATACCTATGGCTACACCTTC
CASSQQNRDTYGYTF
>TRBV21-1|-|TRBJ2-7|-
TGTGCCAGCAGCAAAGGCGGGGGCACTAGCGGGGAGAATAGCGCCTACGAGCAGTACTTC
CASSKGGGTSGENSAYEQYF
>TRBV10-3|TRBD1|TRBJ2-7|-
TGTGCCATCAGGGGGACAGGGGAGTCCTACGAGCAGTACTTC
CAIRGTGESYEQYF
>TRBV28|-|TRBJ2-5|-
TGTGCCAGCAGTTTGTTGCACGGGGAGCAGTACTTC
CASSLLHGEQYF
>TRBV30|TRBD2|TRBJ2-7|-
TGTGCCTGGAGGAAACCCACCCCCCCCAGGACTAGCGGGAGGGCCCCACTCTACGAGCAGTACTTC
CAWRKPTPPRTSGRAPLYEQYF
>TRBV28|-|TRBJ2-1|once
TGTGCCAGCAGTTTATGGAGAGTCTCGGGGAATGAGCAGTTCTTC
CASSLWRVSGNEQFF
>TRBV6-1|-|TRBJ2-1|-
TGTGCCAGCAGTGAGACGGGAGCCGATAATGAGCAGTTCTTC
CASSETGADNEQFF